This is a list of T cell receptor beta chains from one sample in a study of Ad26.COV2.S vaccination and SARS-CoV-2 variants. Measured with immunoSEQ multiplex PCR; TCRdb has only the in-frame clones, and not every one. The repertoire includes fewer than 400,000 clones, about 86% of them detected once, and approximately 2% sits in the top ten. The specimen was peripheral blood, collected in a trial of Ad26.COV2.S vaccine versus placebo. The receptors here all came from a person aged 18-60 years who received the Ad26.COV2.S COVID-19 vaccine or a placebo. CDR3s include the opening cysteine and the closing phenylalanine or tryptophan. The D gene is left open where the match is weak. The size field is filled for only some rows; it gives once, few, many or a size class.

TRBJ1-2	TRBV5-6	TRBD1	few	CASSRMTGRGGYTF	TGTGCCAGCAGCCGGATGACAGGGCGGGGTGGCTACACCTTC
TRBJ2-1	TRBV19	TRBD2	NA	CASSISGGAPGDEQFF	TGTGCCAGTAGTATAAGCGGGGGGGCCCCCGGTGATGAGCAGTTCTTC
TRBJ1-3	TRBV4-2	TRBD1	NA	CASSQGGQGAYGNTIYF	TGTGCCAGCAGCCAGGGGGGTCAGGGGGCATATGGAAACACCATATATTTT
TRBJ2-4	TRBV3-1/TRBV3-2	NA	NA	CASSRAPDLVKNIQYF	TGTGCCAGCAGCCGAGCCCCAGACCTGGTCAAAAACATTCAGTACTTC
TRBJ2-5	TRBV3-1/TRBV3-2	NA	once	CASSPLNGAQETQYF	TGTGCCAGCAGCCCACTTAACGGGGCTCAAGAGACCCAGTACTTC
TRBJ1-2	TRBV27	TRBD1	NA	CASRTGYTHGYTF	TGTGCCAGCAGGACAGGGTACACTCATGGCTACACCTTC
TRBJ2-7	TRBV5-1	TRBD1	NA	CASSLGYGIGTGGDEQYF	TGCGCCAGCAGCTTGGGTTACGGCATAGGGACAGGGGGCGACGAGCAGTACTTC
TRBJ1-1	TRBV5-4	NA	NA	CASSPGGVKLNTEAFF	TGTGCCAGCAGCCCTGGGGGAGTTAAGCTCAACACTGAAGCTTTCTTT
TRBJ1-2	TRBV2	NA	NA	CASSDDRPGYTF	TGTGCCAGCAGTGACGACAGGCCCGGCTACACCTTC
TRBJ1-4	TRBV9	NA	NA	CASTTGQINEKLFF	TGTGCCAGCACTACAGGACAGATAAATGAAAAACTGTTTTTT